This TCR beta chain comes out of a study of tumor and adjacent non-tumor tissue in lung cancer (dated by TCRdb to the late 2010s). Study-level background: Of the cohort, about 11 patients had adenocarcinoma, 2 had squamous cell carcinoma and 1 had small cell lung cancer. Ages among the roughly 15 patients ranged from about 31 to 76 years, there were roughly ten men and 5 women, and disease was at TNM stage I to III. Sequencing produced about 130 million productive TCRbeta reads in total, an average of approximately 3.9 million reads per sample. The study compared bulk TCRbeta repertoires between lung tumor tissue and matched distant non-tumor lung tissue from 15 lung cancer patients. TCRbeta CDR3 sequencing was performed on under 35 paired specimens, with one tumor sample and one normal lung sample collected per patient.

Its CDR3 holds 15 amino acids, cysteine through phenylalanine. Only CDR3 DNA is held: 45 bases, read in frame from base 1. In the germline V gene, CDR1 corresponds to MNHNS and CDR2 to SASEGT. Bulk unsorted tissue served as the source for RNA extraction, and RNA quality was assessed using a NanoDrop ND-1000 and an Agilent 2100. Distant non-tumor tissue taken more than 3 cm from the tumor edge was used as the normal lung sample. The donors were newly diagnosed lung cancer patients admitted for thoracic surgery in China from August to November 2014 who had not received prior chemotherapy. Anyone who had undergone radiotherapy or chemotherapy before, or who had another cancer at the same time, was left out of the study. Pieces of surgical tissue measuring 1-2 cm3 were kept in RNAlater solution and held at -80 degrees C until needed. On this clonotype itself: Its antigen target is currently unknown. Its ends do not fully match the called genes, so a read error is possible.

The library relied on multiplex PCR. The sequencing machine was an Illumina HiSeq 2500. TCRbeta libraries were constructed through three rounds of nested PCR with primers (Table S4) according to protocols adapted from ARM-PCR. Before sequencing, PCR products of 200-500 bp were cut from the gel and purified using the QIAquick gel extraction kit. As for how the authors treated the data: Trimmomatic was used to clean the reads, FLASH was used to merge the reads into complete CDR3 sequences, and MiTCR was used to assign the reads to V(D)J germline segments. Clonal diversity was calculated as the inverse Simpson's index using VDJtools. In-frame sequences without a premature stop codon were defined as productive reads. Using fastp at Q25 and MiXCR, TCRdb reprocessed the public reads and kept productive beta chains. Here each entry gathers all rows of one CDR3 protein and keeps the most common genes and DNA. TCRdb's processing, not the authors', yielded these V and J calls. In this sample the table shows roughly 90,000 distinct CDR3 sequences, roughly three quarters of which occur a single time. 21% of the sample belongs to the ten largest clones.

What the work shows at the level of the full study, not this receptor alone: In normal lung, the top 100 clones accounted for a significantly larger cumulative share of the repertoire than in tumor tissue. The sequencing platform is not named in the methods, and unique molecular identifiers are not mentioned. Because peripheral blood was not sequenced, blood TCRbeta repertoires in the lung cancer patients of the study were not examined. Younger patients had significantly higher TCR diversity, and higher tumor TCR diversity was associated with shorter overall and disease-free survival. Significantly higher TCR diversity (inverse Simpson) was observed in tumor tissue than in normal lung tissue (approximately 430 vs 150, P = 0.0075, Mann-Whitney U test). Only approximately 14 patients were in the cohort, and the authors stated that larger samples and more detailed clinical data are needed.

The clonotype comes from a woman aged 45-60 years with non-small cell lung cancer. What was sequenced was distant non-tumor lung tissue. Recombination joined TRBV6-1 with TRBJ1-2; a confident D gene designation cannot be given. The CDR3 protein sequence reads: CASSEVTGPVEGYTF. In nucleotide form, the sequence is TGTGCGAGCAGTGAAGTCACCGGTCCCGTCGAGGGATACACCTTC.